These 2 T cell receptor beta chains were all obtained from the same sample, sequenced in a study of blood T cell repertoires in COVID-19. The data were produced by immunoSEQ multiplex PCR, yet TCRdb's version contains in-frame clones alone and is incomplete. The sample lists roughly 220,000 clones, 80% to 85% occurring once. Sequencing used peripheral blood. The receptor source for this set is a man younger than 40 with active or convalescent COVID-19.

The J gene is TRBJ2-1, the V gene TRBV5-1; 11 nucleotides align to TRBD2. This CDR3 is 15 amino acids long. After removal of 5 bases from V and 8 bases from J, the junction contained 9 bases not matched to a gene. Per germline, CDR1 SGHRS and CDR2 YFSETQ. This chain's CDR3 is CASSFTSGRRYEQFF. The CDR3 region has the DNA TGCGCCAGCAGTTTTACTAGCGGGAGAAGATATGAGCAGTTCTTC.

Here the CDR3 DNA reads TGTGCCAGCGGGGCATCCTCGGATCAGCCCCAGCATTTT. It is translated as CASGASSDQPQHF. The V and J genes are TRBV28 and TRBJ1-5, with a tentative D call TRBD1 (5 bases). Germline lookup yields CDR1 MDHEN and CDR2 SYDVKM. This CDR3 is built from 13 residues. Trimming left V 8 bases short and J 5 bases short, with 13 bases between.